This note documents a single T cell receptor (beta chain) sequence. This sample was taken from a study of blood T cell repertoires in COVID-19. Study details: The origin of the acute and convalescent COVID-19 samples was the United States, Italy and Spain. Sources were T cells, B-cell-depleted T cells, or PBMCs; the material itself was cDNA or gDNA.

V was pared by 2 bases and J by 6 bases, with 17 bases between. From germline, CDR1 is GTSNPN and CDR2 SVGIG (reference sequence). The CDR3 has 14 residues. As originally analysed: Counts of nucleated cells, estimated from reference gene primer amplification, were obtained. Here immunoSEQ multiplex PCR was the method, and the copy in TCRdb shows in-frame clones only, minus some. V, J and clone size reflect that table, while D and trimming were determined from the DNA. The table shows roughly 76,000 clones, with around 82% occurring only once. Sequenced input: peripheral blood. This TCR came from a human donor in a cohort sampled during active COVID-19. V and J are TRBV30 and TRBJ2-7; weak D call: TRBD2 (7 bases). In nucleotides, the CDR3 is TGTGCCTGGAGTAAAGGGGGGAGGGGCTCCGAGCAGTACTTC. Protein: CAWSKGGRGSEQYF.